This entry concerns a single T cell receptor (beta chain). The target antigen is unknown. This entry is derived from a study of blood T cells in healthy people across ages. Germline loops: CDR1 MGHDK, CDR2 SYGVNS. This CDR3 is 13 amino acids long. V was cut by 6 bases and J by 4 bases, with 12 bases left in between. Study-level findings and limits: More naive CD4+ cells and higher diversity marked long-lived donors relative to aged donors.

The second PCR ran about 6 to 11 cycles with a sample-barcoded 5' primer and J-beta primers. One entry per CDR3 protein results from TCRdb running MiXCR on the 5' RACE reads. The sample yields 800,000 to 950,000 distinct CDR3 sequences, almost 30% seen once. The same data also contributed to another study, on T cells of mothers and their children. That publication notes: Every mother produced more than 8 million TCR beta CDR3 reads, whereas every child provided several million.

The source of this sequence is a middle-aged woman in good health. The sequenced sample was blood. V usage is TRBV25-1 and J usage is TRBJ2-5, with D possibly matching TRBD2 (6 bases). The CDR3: CASRGEVGETQYF. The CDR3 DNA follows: TGTGCCAGCAGGGGGGAGGTCGGAGAGACCCAGTACTTC.